The entry below describes one T cell receptor (beta chain). These data come from a study of shared clonotypes between healthy human individuals. Trimming cost V 3 bases and J 8 bases, with 16 bases left between them. The CDR3 length is 15 residues. Per the germline V gene, CDR1 is MRHNA and CDR2 is SNTAGT. Using immunoSEQ multiplex PCR, the repertoire was profiled, and TCRdb retains in-frame clones only, with some absent. The data contain 2 million or so clones, approximately 94% of them singletons. Naive CD8 populations comprised CD45RO-negative cells positively selected for CCR7, excluding terminally differentiated effector memory CD45RA+ cells.

This sequence originates from a man aged 18 to 30 in good health. The J gene is TRBJ1-4, the V gene TRBV6-4, with D possibly being TRBD1 (5 bases). Source material: naive CD8+ T cells sorted from blood. CDR3 bases: TGTGCCAGCAGTGATCCCCCGGGGCTCTACGAAAAACTGTTTTTT. Its protein is CASSDPPGLYEKLFF.